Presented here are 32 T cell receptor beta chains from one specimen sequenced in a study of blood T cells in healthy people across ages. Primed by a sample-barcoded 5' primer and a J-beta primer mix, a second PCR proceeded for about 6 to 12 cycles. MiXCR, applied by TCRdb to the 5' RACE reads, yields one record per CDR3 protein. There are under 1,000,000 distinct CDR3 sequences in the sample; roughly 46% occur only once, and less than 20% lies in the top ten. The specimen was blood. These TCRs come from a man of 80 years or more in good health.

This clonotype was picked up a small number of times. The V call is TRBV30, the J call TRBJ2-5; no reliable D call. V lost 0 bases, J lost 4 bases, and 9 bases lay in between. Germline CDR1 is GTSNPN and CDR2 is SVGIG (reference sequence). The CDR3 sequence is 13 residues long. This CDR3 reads CAWSVRGAETQYF. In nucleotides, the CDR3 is TGTGCCTGGAGTGTACGAGGTGCAGAGACCCAGTACTTC.

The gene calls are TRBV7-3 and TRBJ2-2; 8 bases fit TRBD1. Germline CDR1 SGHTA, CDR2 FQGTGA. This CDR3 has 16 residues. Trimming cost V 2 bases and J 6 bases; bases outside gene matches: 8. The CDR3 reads CASSLQPQGVAGELFF. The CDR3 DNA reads TGTGCCAGCAGCTTACAACCACAGGGGGTCGCCGGGGAGCTGTTTTTT.

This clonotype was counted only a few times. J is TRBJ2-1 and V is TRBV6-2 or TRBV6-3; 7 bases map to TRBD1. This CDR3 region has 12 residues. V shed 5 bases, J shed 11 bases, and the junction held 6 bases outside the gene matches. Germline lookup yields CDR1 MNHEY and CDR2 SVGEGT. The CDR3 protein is CASSGTVLQQFF. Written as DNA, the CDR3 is TGTGCCAGCAGTGGGACAGTTCTACAGCAGTTCTTC.

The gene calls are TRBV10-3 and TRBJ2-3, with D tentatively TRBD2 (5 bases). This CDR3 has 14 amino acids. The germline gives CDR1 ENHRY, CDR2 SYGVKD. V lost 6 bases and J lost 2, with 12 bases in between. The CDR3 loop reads CAIREKRFTDTQYF. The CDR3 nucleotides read TGTGCCATCAGGGAGAAGCGGTTCACAGATACGCAGTATTTT.

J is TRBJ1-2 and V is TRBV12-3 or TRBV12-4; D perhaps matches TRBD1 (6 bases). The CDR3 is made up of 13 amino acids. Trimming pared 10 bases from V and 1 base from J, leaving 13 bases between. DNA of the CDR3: TGTGCCATGGCCAGGGGCCTTAACTATGGCTACACCTTC. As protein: CAMARGLNYGYTF.

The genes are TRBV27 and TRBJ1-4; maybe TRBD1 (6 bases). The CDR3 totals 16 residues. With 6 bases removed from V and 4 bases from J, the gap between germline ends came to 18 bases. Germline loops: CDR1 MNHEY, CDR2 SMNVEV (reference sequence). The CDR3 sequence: CASSPGGRGRNEKLFF. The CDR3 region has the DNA TGTGCCAGCAGCCCCGGCGGCAGGGGTCGTAATGAAAAACTGTTTTTT.

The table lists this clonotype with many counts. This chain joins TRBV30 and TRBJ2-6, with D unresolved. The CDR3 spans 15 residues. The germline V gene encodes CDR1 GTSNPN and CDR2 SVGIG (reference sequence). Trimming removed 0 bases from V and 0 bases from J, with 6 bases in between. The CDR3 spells CAWSVWGSGANVLTF. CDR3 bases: TGTGCCTGGAGTGTCTGGGGCTCTGGGGCCAACGTCCTGACTTTC.

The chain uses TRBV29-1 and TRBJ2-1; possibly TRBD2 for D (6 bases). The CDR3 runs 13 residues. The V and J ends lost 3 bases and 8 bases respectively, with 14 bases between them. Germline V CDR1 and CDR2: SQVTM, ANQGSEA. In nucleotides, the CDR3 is TGCAGCGTTGACGTCACTAGCTGGGATGAGCAGTTCTTC. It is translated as CSVDVTSWDEQFF.

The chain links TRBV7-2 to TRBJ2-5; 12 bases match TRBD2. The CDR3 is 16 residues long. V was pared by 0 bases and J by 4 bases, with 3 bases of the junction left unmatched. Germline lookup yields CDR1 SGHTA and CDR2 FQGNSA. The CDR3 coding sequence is TGTGCCAGCAGCTTAGCTCCTAGCGGGAGGGTAGAGACCCAGTACTTC. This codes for CASSLAPSGRVETQYF.

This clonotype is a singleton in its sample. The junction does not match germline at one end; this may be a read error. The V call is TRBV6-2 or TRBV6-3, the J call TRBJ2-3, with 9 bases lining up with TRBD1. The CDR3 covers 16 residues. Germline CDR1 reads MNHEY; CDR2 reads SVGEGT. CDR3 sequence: CASSGTGTGSTDTQYF. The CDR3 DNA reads TGTGCTAGCAGTGGGACCGGGACAGGGAGCACAGATACGCAGTATTTT.

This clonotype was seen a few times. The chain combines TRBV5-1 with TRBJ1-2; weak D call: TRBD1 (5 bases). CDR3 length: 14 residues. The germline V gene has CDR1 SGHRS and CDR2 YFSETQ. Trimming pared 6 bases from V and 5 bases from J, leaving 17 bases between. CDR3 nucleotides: TGCGCCAGCACCCTGCCCAGGGTTGGGTATGGCTACACCTTC. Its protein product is CASTLPRVGYGYTF.

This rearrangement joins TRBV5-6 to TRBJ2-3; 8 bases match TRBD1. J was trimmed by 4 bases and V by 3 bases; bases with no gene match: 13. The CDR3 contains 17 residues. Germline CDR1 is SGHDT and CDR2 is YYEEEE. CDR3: CASSSGTGTPGADTQYF. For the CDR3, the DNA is TGTGCCAGCAGCTCGGGGACAGGCACCCCGGGGGCAGATACGCAGTATTTT.

In DNA, the CDR3 is TGTGCCAGCAGCTTAGTTGGAGGACCCGTTTACGAGCAGTACTTC. This encodes CASSLVGGPVYEQYF. This sequence joins TRBV7-9 and TRBJ2-7, with a weak D call TRBD2 (5 bases). Trimming removed 1 base at V and 4 bases at J, with 14 bases between. The CDR3 is 15 residues long. CDR1 SEHNR and CDR2 FQNEAQ come from the germline V gene (reference sequence).

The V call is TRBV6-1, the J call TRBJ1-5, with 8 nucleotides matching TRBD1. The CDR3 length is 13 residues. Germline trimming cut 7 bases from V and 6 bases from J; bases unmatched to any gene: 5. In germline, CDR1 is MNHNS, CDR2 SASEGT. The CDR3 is CASTQGASQPQHF. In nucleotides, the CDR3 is TGTGCCAGCACCCAGGGGGCGAGTCAGCCCCAGCATTTT.

The CDR3 sequence: CASRRETNYGYTF. CDR3 DNA: TGTGCCAGCAGGCGAGAGACTAACTATGGCTACACCTTC. The chain couples TRBV6-2 or TRBV6-3 to TRBJ1-2; D unresolved. Per germline, CDR1 MNHEY and CDR2 SVGEGT. The CDR3 extends over 13 amino acids. With 6 bases removed from V and 0 bases from J, the gap between germline ends came to 8 bases.

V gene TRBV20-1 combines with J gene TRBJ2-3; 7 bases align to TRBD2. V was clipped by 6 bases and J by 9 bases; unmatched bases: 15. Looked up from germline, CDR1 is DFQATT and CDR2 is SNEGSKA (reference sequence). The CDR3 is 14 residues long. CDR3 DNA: TGCAGTGCGCGGACTAGGATGTTTGATTACACGCAGTATTTT. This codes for CSARTRMFDYTQYF.

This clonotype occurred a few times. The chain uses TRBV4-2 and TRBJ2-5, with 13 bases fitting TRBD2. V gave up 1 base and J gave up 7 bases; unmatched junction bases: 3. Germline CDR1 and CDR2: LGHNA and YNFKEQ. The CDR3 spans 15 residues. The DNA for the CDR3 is TGTGCCAGCAGCCAAGGGACTAGCGGGAGTTGGACCCAGTACTTC. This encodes CASSQGTSGSWTQYF.

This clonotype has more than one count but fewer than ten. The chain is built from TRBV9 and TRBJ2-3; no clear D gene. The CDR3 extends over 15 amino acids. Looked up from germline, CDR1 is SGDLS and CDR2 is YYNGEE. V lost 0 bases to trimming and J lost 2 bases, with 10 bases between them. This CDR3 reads CASSVGILHTDTQYF. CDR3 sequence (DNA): TGTGCCAGCAGCGTAGGGATACTCCACACAGATACGCAGTATTTT. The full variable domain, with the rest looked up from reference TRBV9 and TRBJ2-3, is DSGVTQTPKHLITATGQRVTLRCSPRSGDLSVYWYQQSLDQGLQFLIQYYNGEERAKGNILERFSAQQFPDLHSELNLSSLELGDSALYFCASSVGILHTDTQYFGPGTRLTVL.

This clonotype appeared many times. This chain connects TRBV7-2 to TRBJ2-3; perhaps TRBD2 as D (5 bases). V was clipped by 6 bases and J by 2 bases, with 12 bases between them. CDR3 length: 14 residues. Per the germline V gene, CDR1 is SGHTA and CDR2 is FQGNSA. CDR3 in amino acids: CASSLYRDTDTQYF. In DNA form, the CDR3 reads TGTGCCAGCAGTCTTTATCGGGACACAGATACGCAGTATTTT.

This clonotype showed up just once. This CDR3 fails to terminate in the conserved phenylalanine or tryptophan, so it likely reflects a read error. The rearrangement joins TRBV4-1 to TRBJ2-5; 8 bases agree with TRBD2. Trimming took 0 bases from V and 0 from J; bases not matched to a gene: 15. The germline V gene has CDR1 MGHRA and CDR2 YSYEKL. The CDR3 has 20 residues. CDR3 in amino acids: CASSQEGVVDKAGDQETQYL. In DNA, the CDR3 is TGCGCCAGCAGCCAAGAGGGCGTGGTGGATAAAGCGGGGGACCAAGAGACCCAGTACCTC.

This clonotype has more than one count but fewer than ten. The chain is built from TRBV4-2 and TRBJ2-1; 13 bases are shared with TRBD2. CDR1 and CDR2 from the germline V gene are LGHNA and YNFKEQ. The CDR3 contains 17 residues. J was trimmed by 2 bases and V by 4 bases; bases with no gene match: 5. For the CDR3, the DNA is TGTGCCAGCAGCCGGGGACTAGCGGGAACCCCCTACAATGAGCAGTTCTTC. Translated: CASSRGLAGTPYNEQFF.

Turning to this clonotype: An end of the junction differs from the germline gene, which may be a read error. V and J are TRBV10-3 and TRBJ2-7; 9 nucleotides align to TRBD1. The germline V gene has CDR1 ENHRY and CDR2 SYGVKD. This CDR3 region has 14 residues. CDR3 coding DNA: TGCGCCATCAGGGAACCGGGACAGGGCTACGAGGAGTACTTC. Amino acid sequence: CAIREPGQGYEEYF.

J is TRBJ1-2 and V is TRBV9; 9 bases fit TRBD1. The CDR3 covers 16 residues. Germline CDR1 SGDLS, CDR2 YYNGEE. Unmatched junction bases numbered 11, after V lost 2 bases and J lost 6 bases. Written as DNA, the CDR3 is TGTGCCAGCAGCGTCGGGACAGGGAATTTGGGTGATGGCTACACCTTC. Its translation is CASSVGTGNLGDGYTF. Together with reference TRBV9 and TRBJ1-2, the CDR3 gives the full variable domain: DSGVTQTPKHLITATGQRVTLRCSPRSGDLSVYWYQQSLDQGLQFLIQYYNGEERAKGNILERFSAQQFPDLHSELNLSSLELGDSALYFCASSVGTGNLGDGYTFGSGTRLTVV.

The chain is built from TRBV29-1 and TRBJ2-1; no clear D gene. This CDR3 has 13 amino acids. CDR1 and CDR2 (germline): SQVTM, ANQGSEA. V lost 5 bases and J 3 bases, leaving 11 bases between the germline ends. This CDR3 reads CSVQSLNYNEQFF. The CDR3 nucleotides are TGCAGCGTTCAGAGTCTGAACTACAATGAGCAGTTCTTC.

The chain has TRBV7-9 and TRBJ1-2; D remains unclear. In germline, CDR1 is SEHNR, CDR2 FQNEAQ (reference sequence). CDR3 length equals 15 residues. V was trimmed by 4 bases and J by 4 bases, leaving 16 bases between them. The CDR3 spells CASSSAVEGSYGYTF. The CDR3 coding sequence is TGTGCCAGCAGCTCAGCGGTTGAGGGTTCCTATGGCTACACCTTC.

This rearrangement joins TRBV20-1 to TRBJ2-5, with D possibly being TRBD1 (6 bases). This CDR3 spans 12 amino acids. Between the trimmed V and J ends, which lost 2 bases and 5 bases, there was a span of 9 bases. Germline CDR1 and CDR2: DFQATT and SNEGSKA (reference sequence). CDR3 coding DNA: TGCAGTGCTAGAACAGGGAGCGAGACCCAGTACTTC. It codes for CSARTGSETQYF.

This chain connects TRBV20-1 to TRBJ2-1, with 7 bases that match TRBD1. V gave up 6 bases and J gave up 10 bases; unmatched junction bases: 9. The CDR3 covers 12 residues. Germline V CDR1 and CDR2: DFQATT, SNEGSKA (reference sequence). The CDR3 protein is CSAGDSSYEQFF. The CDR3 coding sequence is TGCAGTGCCGGGGACAGTTCCTACGAGCAGTTCTTC.

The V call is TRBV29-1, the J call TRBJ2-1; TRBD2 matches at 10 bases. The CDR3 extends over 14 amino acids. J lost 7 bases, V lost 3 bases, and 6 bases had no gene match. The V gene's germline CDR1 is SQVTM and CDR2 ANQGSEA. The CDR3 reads CSVDRLAGENEQFF. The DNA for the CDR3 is TGCAGCGTTGATCGGCTAGCGGGGGAAAATGAGCAGTTCTTC.

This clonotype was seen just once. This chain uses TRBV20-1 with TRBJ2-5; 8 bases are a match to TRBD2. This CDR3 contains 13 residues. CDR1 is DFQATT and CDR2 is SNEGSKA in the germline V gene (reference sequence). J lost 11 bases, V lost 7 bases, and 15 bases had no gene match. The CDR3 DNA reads TGCAGTGACGAAGCCCCGGGAGGGAATGAGCAGTACTTC. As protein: CSDEAPGGNEQYF.

In DNA, the CDR3 is TGTGCCTGGAGTGTACATGTTTCACCCCTCCACTTT. Residues: CAWSVHVSPLHF. This chain uses TRBV30 with TRBJ1-6; D is unclear. CDR3 length equals 12 residues. Trimming took 0 bases from V and 9 from J, leaving 6 bases between them. Germline V gene data show CDR1 as GTSNPN and CDR2 as SVGIG (reference sequence).

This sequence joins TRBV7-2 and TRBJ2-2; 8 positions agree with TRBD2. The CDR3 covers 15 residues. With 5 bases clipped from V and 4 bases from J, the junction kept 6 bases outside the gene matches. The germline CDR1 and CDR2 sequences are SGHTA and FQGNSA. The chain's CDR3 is CASSPGGQGTGELFF. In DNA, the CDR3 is TGTGCCAGCAGCCCGGGGGGGCAGGGCACCGGGGAGCTGTTTTTT.

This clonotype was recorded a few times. The CDR3, as DNA: TGTGCCAGCAGCTTTGTTCCAGGGCGAGAGACCCAGTACTTC. The encoded protein is CASSFVPGRETQYF. The chain couples TRBV7-8 to TRBJ2-5; tentative D call: TRBD1 (5 bases). V dropped 3 bases and J dropped 4 bases, with 12 bases sitting between them. The CDR3 spans 14 residues. CDR1 and CDR2 (germline): SGHVS, FQNEAQ.